The subject of this entry is one T cell receptor (beta chain). Its antigen is undetermined. This CDR3 has 15 residues. Germline CDR1 and CDR2: SGHTA and FQGTGA. With 5 bases removed from V and 9 bases from J, the gap between germline ends came to 20 bases. This specimen comes from a study of T-cell memory formation after mild COVID-19. Turning to the study itself: TCR clusters mostly belonged to single donors.

Study-wide findings and caveats: A second wave expanding day 15 to 37 was CD4+-biased; contracting clones were balanced. Those CD4+ clones that contracted were mainly in CM and EM (CD8+ ones in EMRA).

TCRdb re-called the 5' RACE reads through MiXCR, storing one row per CDR3 protein. This sample has 150,000 to 200,000 distinct CDR3 sequences, with approximately 16% found just once. Sequencing input: PBMCs or a T cell subset sorted from them (not recorded which). This chain uses TRBV7-3 with TRBJ2-1, with TRBD2 as a possible D gene (5 bases). This receptor was identified in an adult woman who had mild COVID-19 (a few samples of this study predate the infection). Cell type and time point are not known. CDR3 coding DNA: TGTGCCAGCAGCCTAGGCGGCAGGCGGGCTGCTGAGCAGTTCTTC. Amino acids: CASSLGGRRAAEQFF.